The entry that follows covers one T cell receptor (beta chain) sequence. This sample is part of a study of T cells expressing NK-cell markers. Study information: In sorted CD3+CD56+NKG2C+, CD3+CD56+NKG2C- and CD3+CD56-NKG2C+ T cells, TCR beta repertoires were obtained. There were seven HCMV-seropositive donors and one seronegative donor among the eight sequenced.

Germline values: CDR1 KGHSH, CDR2 LQKENI. The CDR3 has 13 amino acids. TCRdb re-called the 5' RACE reads and catalogs CDR3 proteins one per entry, DNA excluded. Listed are about 540,000 distinct CDR3 sequences; 3% to 4.5% falls within the top ten. Sample: blood T cells: a sorted CD56 or NKG2C T cell subset, CD4+ or CD8+ T cells, or bulk PBMC T cells (not recorded which). The rearrangement links TRBV18 to TRBJ2-7; TCRdb's D call of TRBD1 is untestable without DNA. This sequence was found in a man younger than 35 in good health. The CDR3 spells CASSPRGQDEQYF.